The entry below describes one T cell receptor (beta chain). The sample belongs to a study of blood T cell repertoires in COVID-19. TCRdb's copy holds only in-frame clones and misses some; the assay was immunoSEQ multiplex PCR. The sample has some 200,000 clones, 84% seen once. This CDR3 has 15 residues. V was clipped by 5 bases and J by 3 bases, with 14 bases between them. Germline-derived CDR1 and CDR2 are SGHAT and FQNNGV. The specimen was peripheral blood. The V gene is TRBV11-2, the J gene TRBJ1-5; no reliable D call. The clonotype originates from a woman between 55 and 75 years old who had recovered from COVID-19. The CDR3 region has the DNA TGTGCCAGCAGCCCGACCGGGAATCCCAATCAGCCCCAGCATTTT. Residues: CASSPTGNPNQPQHF.